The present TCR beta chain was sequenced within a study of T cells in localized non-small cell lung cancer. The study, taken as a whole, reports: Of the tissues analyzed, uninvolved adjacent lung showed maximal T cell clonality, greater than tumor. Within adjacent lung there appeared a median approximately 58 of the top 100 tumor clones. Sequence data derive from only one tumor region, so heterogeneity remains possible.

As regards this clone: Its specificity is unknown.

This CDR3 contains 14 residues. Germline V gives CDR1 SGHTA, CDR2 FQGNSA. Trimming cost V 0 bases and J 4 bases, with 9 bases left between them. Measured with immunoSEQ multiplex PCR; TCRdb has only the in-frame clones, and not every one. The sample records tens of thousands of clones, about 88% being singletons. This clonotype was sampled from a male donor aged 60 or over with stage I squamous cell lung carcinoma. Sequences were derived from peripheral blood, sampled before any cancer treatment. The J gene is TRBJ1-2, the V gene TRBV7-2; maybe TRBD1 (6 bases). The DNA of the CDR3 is TGTGCCAGCAGCTTAGCGGGAGGGGGCTATGGCTACACCTTC. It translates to CASSLAGGGYGYTF.